The T cell receptor beta chain described here comes from a study of blood T cell repertoires in COVID-19 (dated by TCRdb to about 2020). Regarding the complete study: Collaborator samples came from the United States, Italy and Spain and covered acute and convalescent phases of COVID-19. The repertoires were released in a freely available public database meant as a resource for research on the immune response to SARS-CoV-2. Nearly every sample came with metadata listing a de-identified subject ID, COVID-19 status, age in years and sex. Deeply sampled blood TCRbeta repertoires from subjects exposed to, actively infected with, or recovered from COVID-19 were included in the dataset. The material from the prospective study consisted of cDNA or gDNA derived from T cells, B-cell-depleted T cells, or PBMCs. Where available, HLA class I and class II types were obtained from metadata supplied by the sample provider rather than from assay-based typing. Samples came from the ongoing ImmuneRACE study (first 160 participants) plus 1,254 subjects from 6 global collaborators.

TCRbeta CDR3 regions were amplified from genomic DNA by means of the immunoSEQ Assay, a bias-controlled multiplex PCR. The original methods were these. Within the assay, amplification of reference gene primers was used to estimate how many nucleated cells each sample contained. To quantify the absolute abundance of each unique TCRbeta CDR3 rearrangement, sequence reads were collapsed and filtered. For each sample, productive Simpson clonality was calculated as the square root of Simpson's diversity index across productive rearrangements. Not all clones reach the TCRdb copy of this immuneACCESS table, which keeps in-frame sequences only. Checked studies attribute under half of the gap to unresolved V genes and leave the rest unexplained. D and trimming were read from the DNA, whereas the V and J calls and clone size are those reported in that table. The sample records about 140,000 clones, more than 60% of which are singletons. 9% of the sample rests with the top ten.

The collaborating institutions used their own protocols to collect whole blood in K2EDTA tubes. Collaborator samples were shipped for TCRbeta analysis as frozen whole blood, isolated PBMCs, or DNA extracted from either sample type. Comments on this clone: It has no known antigen specificity. Base-call qualities are not available, and no considerably larger clone is one nucleotide away.

Beyond this particular receptor, the publication reports: How much clinical and demographic metadata was included differed by source and by participant, and the metadata was provided uncurated.

The germline V gene encodes CDR1 LNHDA and CDR2 SQIVND (reference sequence). The CDR3, cysteine through phenylalanine, is 15 amino acids long. The sequence is cut down to CDR3 DNA, 45 bases in frame from base 1. The V and J ends are trimmed by 5 bases and 7 bases, leaving 18 bases between them. The rearranged segments are TRBV19 and TRBJ1-5; TRBD1 is a weak D gene call, 6 bases matching. The sample taken for sequencing was peripheral blood. This TCR derives from a woman between 45 and 60 years old with active or convalescent COVID-19. At the DNA level, the sequence is TGTGCCAGTAGTGAATCGGCGGATGGGGGCCAGCCCCAGCATTTT. Translated, it gives CASSESADGGQPQHF.